This T cell receptor beta chain was sequenced for a study of CD8 T cells in Susac syndrome. Points from the study as a whole: The TCR sequencing and HLA analysis in the study involved a relatively small number of individuals, as the study acknowledged.

Relapsing-remitting disease, either stable or active, was present in the multiple sclerosis controls, who were treatment-naive patients. Random-hexamer reverse transcription was applied to roughly 0.5 to 1 ug RNA. An immunoSEQ multiplex PCR generated amplified TCR beta CDR3 products spanning 54 Vbeta and 13 Jbeta. TCRdb recomputed calls from the immunoSEQ multiplex PCR reads with MiXCR, one row per CDR3 protein. This table has about 160,000 distinct CDR3 sequences, approximately 93% appearing once. Regarding this clonotype: Its antigen remains unknown.

CDR3 length: 19 amino acids. The V end was cut by 3 bases, the J end by 1 base, with 19 bases between. Germline loops: CDR1 MNHEY, CDR2 SMNVEV (reference sequence). The source material was CD4+ T cells from PBMCs. The TCR sequence derives from a human donor with multiple sclerosis. The rearrangement joins TRBV27 to TRBJ2-6; a weak D match, TRBD1 (5 bases). CDR3 nucleotide sequence: TGTGCCAGCAGTTTCCGACCACCCAGGGCACCGTCTGGGGCCAACGTCCTGACTTTC. It is translated as CASSFRPPRAPSGANVLTF.